This TCR beta chain was found in a study of cytomegalovirus exposure and HLA in healthy donors. Study details: Earlier, 110 million or so unique TCR beta sequences were recovered from about 170 million T cells by an analysis.

General observations from the study: Accurate HLA-A and HLA-B prediction from TCR beta sequences was reported for most subjects. Specificity of a few CMV-associated chains for CMV antigens was verified in vitro. TCR beta sequences numbering under 20,000 were associated with HLA alleles at 0.05 false discovery rate in a later analysis.

To note about this clone: Its antigen is undetermined.

With 60 Vbeta and 13 Jbeta primers, the PCR was carried out. Assay used: immunoSEQ multiplex PCR; TCRdb lists only in-frame clones, some missing. The sample lists approximately 100,000 clones; roughly 82% were seen once. V lost 0 bases, J lost 4 bases, and 12 bases lay in between. Germline V gene sequence: CDR1 SGHVS, CDR2 FNYEAQ. The CDR3 has 15 amino acids. Sequenced input: PBMCs. V usage is TRBV7-6 and J usage is TRBJ1-1; D possibly corresponds to TRBD1 (6 bases). This sequence originates from a man between 50 and 59 years old in good health and CMV-seronegative. Here the CDR3 DNA reads TGTGCCAGCAGCTTAGCGGGGCGGGGGGCCACTGAAGCTTTCTTT. It codes for CASSLAGRGATEAFF.